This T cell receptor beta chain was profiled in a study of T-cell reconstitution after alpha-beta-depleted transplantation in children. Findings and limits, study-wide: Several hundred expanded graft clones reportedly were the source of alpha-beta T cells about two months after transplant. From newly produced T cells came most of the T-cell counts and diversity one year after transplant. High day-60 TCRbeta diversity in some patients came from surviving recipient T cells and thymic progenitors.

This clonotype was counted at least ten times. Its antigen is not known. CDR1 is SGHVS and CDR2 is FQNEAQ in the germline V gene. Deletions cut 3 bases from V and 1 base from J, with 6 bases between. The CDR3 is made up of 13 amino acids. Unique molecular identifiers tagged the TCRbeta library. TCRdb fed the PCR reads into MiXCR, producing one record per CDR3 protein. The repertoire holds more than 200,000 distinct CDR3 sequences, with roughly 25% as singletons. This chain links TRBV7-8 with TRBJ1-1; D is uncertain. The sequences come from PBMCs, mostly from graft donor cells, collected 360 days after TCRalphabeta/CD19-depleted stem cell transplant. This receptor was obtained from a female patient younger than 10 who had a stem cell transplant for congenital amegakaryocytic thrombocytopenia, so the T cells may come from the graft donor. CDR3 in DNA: TGTGCCAGCAGCTTTTCTGAGAACACTGAAGCTTTCTTT. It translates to CASSFSENTEAFF.